The sequence of this TCR beta chain was determined in a study of T-cell memory formation after mild COVID-19. CDR1 and CDR2 from the germline V gene are SGHVS and FQNEAQ. V lost 3 bases, J lost 1 base, and 12 bases lay in between. CDR3 length equals 15 residues. TCRdb called the 5' RACE reads again in MiXCR, with one record for every CDR3 protein. The sample lists fewer than 550,000 distinct CDR3 sequences; 20% were seen once. The gene calls are TRBV7-8 and TRBJ1-1; no clear D gene. Material: PBMCs or a T cell subset sorted from them (not recorded which). This receptor was taken from an adult woman who had mild COVID-19 (a few samples of this study predate the infection). Cell type and time point are not known. The CDR3 nucleotides are TGTGCCAGCAGCTTCGAGAGGACGGGGAACACTGAAGCTTTCTTT. Translated: CASSFERTGNTEAFF.